This T cell receptor beta chain originates from a study of T cells in Graves' hyperthyroidism and ophthalmopathy. Background on the study: Peripheral blood was secured at the point of initial diagnosis, before any treatment.

The CDR3 is 14 residues long. The V gene end was trimmed by 4 bases and the J gene end by 4 bases; junction bases not matched to a gene: 4. Germline CDR1 reads SEHNR; CDR2 reads FQNEAQ (reference sequence). The TCR beta CDR3 regions underwent amplification using RNA transcripts as the source. Primed by the HTBI set, a first-round RT-PCR was run on the TCR CDR3. TCRdb ran MiXCR on the multiplex PCR reads and lists one entry per CDR3 protein. Seen here are about 700,000 distinct CDR3 sequences, 14% observed once, and the top ten hold about a tenth. This clonotype has a handful of counts. Its antigen is as yet unknown. Diagnoses used clinical symptoms, serum thyroxine and TRAb, thyroid ultrasound and orbital computed tomography. Study results and limitations: Ophthalmopathy was predicted by the model a median of roughly 6.7 months ahead of onset.

The rearrangement links TRBV7-9 to TRBJ2-1; 7 bases align to TRBD1. This TCR was sampled from a woman between 18 and 29 years old with Graves' hyperthyroidism. Specimen: blood. CDR3 region: CASSSWTGYNEQFF. CDR3 DNA: TGTGCCAGCAGCTCGTGGACAGGTTACAATGAGCAGTTCTTC.